The 32 T cell receptor beta chains reported below all come from one sample, sequenced in a study of blood T cell repertoires in COVID-19. Sequencing used immunoSEQ multiplex PCR; TCRdb keeps in-frame clones, though not all of them. The sample comprises hundreds of thousands of clones, about 87% of which are singletons, and 3% rests with the top ten. The specimen was PBMCs or T cells enriched from blood (not recorded which). These receptor sequences come from a woman aged 50 to 60 who had recovered from COVID-19.

The chain recombines TRBV27 with TRBJ2-3, with 7 bases matching TRBD1. V was pared by 4 bases and J by 5 bases, with 18 bases of the junction left unmatched. The CDR3 is 18 amino acids. Germline CDR1 and CDR2: MNHEY and SMNVEV (reference sequence). The CDR3 is CASSSVTGFGPLEDTQYF. The CDR3 DNA reads as TGTGCCAGCAGTTCCGTGACAGGGTTTGGCCCCTTAGAAGATACGCAGTATTTT.

This chain connects TRBV6-1 to TRBJ2-7; TRBD1 might be the D (6 bases). This CDR3 is 14 amino acids long. V dropped 1 base and J dropped 3 bases, with 10 bases sitting between them. In germline, CDR1 is MNHNS, CDR2 SASEGT. The CDR3 is CASSEDPRGYEQYF. The CDR3 bases are TGTGCCAGCAGTGAAGATCCCAGGGGCTACGAGCAGTACTTC.

The chain joins TRBV30 to TRBJ2-7, with TRBD1 matching over 9 bases. Germline trimming cut 2 bases from V and 6 bases from J; bases unmatched to any gene: 5. CDR3 length: 13 amino acids. Germline assignment: CDR1 GTSNPN and CDR2 SVGIG (reference sequence). CDR3 loop: CAWSRTGVPEQYF. CDR3 nucleotides: TGTGCCTGGAGTAGGACAGGGGTTCCCGAGCAGTACTTC.

A few counts support this clone. The chain employs TRBV6-2 or TRBV6-3 and TRBJ2-7; D gene uncertain. Germline CDR1 and CDR2: MNHEY and SVGEGT. The CDR3 is 13 residues long. V lost 0 bases to trimming and J lost 4 bases, with 7 bases between them. The CDR3 coding sequence is TGTGCCAGCAGTTACTCGCGCAATTACGAGCAGTACTTC. As protein: CASSYSRNYEQYF.

This clone has only a few counts. CDR3 DNA: TGTGCCAGCAGCCTAAAGGACAGAAACACCGGGGAGCTGTTTTTT. Protein: CASSLKDRNTGELFF. V usage is TRBV5-6 and J usage is TRBJ2-2, with a tentative D call TRBD1 (6 bases). Germline-derived CDR1 and CDR2 are SGHDT and YYEEEE. Between the trimmed V and J ends, which lost 4 bases and 2 bases, there was a span of 12 bases. This CDR3 spans 15 amino acids.

V usage is TRBV19 and J usage is TRBJ1-2; 9 positions agree with TRBD1. Germline CDR1 is LNHDA and CDR2 is SQIVND (reference sequence). This CDR3 is built from 15 residues. V lost 7 bases to trimming and J lost 4 bases; unmatched junction nucleotides: 10. CDR3 nucleotide sequence: TGTGCCAGTAAAAACCCGGGACAGGGACCCTATGGCTACACCTTC. It specifies CASKNPGQGPYGYTF.

The table lists this clone with a count of one. The V call is TRBV19, the J call TRBJ1-2, with TRBD1 identical over 8 bases. Germline V CDR1 and CDR2: LNHDA, SQIVND (reference sequence). J was trimmed by 3 bases and V by 4 bases; bases with no gene match: 7. The CDR3 is 15 residues long. CDR3 coding DNA: TGTGCCAGTAGTACCCGTACAGGGGGGGACTATGGCTACACCTTC. Its translation: CASSTRTGGDYGYTF.

The genes are TRBV6-5 and TRBJ2-7; D might be TRBD2 (7 bases). V was pared by 4 bases and J by 2 bases, with 12 bases between. The germline gives CDR1 MNHEY, CDR2 SVGAGI. This CDR3 has 14 residues. In DNA form, the CDR3 reads TGTGCCAGCAGTTCCCCGGGGGGCCCCTACGAGCAGTACTTC. Protein: CASSSPGGPYEQYF.

This chain joins TRBV28 and TRBJ2-2; 9 positions match TRBD2. The V gene's germline CDR1 is MDHEN and CDR2 SYDVKM. Trimming cost V 7 bases and J 3 bases; bases outside gene matches: 6. The CDR3 is 15 residues long. The CDR3 sequence: CASTLRGRDTGELFF. CDR3 DNA: TGTGCCAGCACCCTTCGCGGGAGGGACACCGGGGAGCTGTTTTTT.

The chain joins TRBV7-8 to TRBJ1-2, with D perhaps TRBD1 (5 bases). Germline CDR1 SGHVS, CDR2 FQNEAQ. V was trimmed by 5 bases and J by 4 bases, leaving 17 bases between them. This CDR3 spans 15 amino acids. CDR3 loop: CASSLDRTQVYGYTF. The CDR3 bases are TGTGCCAGCAGCCTCGACAGAACGCAGGTCTATGGCTACACCTTC.

This chain uses TRBV7-9 with TRBJ2-5; TRBD2 agrees at 10 bases. V was clipped by 5 bases and J by 5 bases; unmatched bases: 8. CDR1 and CDR2 from the germline V gene are SEHNR and FQNEAQ (reference sequence). The CDR3 runs 15 residues. The CDR3 bases are TGTGCCAGCAGCCCCGGGACTAGCGTTGGGGAGACCCAGTACTTC. Its protein product is CASSPGTSVGETQYF.

The chain uses TRBV18 and TRBJ2-5; TRBD1 aligns across 8 bases. With V trimmed by 3 bases and J by 6 bases, 3 bases remained unmatched. The CDR3 is 13 residues long. Germline assignment: CDR1 KGHSH and CDR2 LQKENI. CDR3 sequence: CASSPDREQTQYF. CDR3 bases: TGTGCCAGCTCACCGGACAGGGAACAGACCCAGTACTTC.

The chain employs TRBV30 and TRBJ1-5; a weak D match, TRBD1 (5 bases). CDR3 length equals 14 residues. The V gene's germline CDR1 is GTSNPN and CDR2 SVGIG (reference sequence). V was trimmed by 0 bases and J by 1 base, leaving 7 bases between them. The CDR3 bases are TGTGCCTGGAGTGTTTCAGGGAGCAATCAGCCCCAGCATTTT. This encodes CAWSVSGSNQPQHF.

The rearrangement joins TRBV30 to TRBJ2-7; 8 bases are a match to TRBD1. The CDR3 spans 14 residues. With 1 base clipped from V and 3 bases from J, the junction kept 5 bases outside the gene matches. Germline CDR1 is GTSNPN and CDR2 is SVGIG (reference sequence). CDR3 protein: CAWSEGTGDYEQYF. The CDR3 bases are TGTGCCTGGAGTGAAGGGACAGGTGACTACGAGCAGTACTTC.

In this sample, this clone turned up once. The chain combines TRBV4-2 with TRBJ2-3; a weak D match, TRBD2 (6 bases). The CDR3 sequence is 15 residues long. Trimming cost V 6 bases and J 0 bases, with 13 bases left between them. Germline CDR1 LGHNA, CDR2 YNFKEQ. The CDR3 DNA follows: TGTGCCAGCAGGGGGGAGGACTATAGCACAGATACGCAGTATTTT. The encoded protein is CASRGEDYSTDTQYF.

The chain combines TRBV7-8 with TRBJ2-1; 11 positions agree with TRBD2. The V gene end was trimmed by 6 bases and the J gene end by 5 bases; junction bases not matched to a gene: 9. Germline assignment: CDR1 SGHVS and CDR2 FQNEAQ. The CDR3 sequence is 16 residues long. The chain's CDR3 is CASRKGLAGKNNEQFF. CDR3 in DNA: TGTGCCAGCAGGAAAGGACTAGCGGGTAAAAACAATGAGCAGTTCTTC.

V is TRBV18 and J is TRBJ1-6; a weak D match, TRBD1 (6 bases). The CDR3 is made up of 15 amino acids. The germline V and J ends were trimmed by 3 bases and 9 bases, with 15 bases remaining between them. From germline, CDR1 is KGHSH and CDR2 LQKENI. The CDR3 is CASSPRQVEGSPLHF. The CDR3 region has the DNA TGTGCCAGCTCACCCCGACAGGTCGAGGGTTCACCCCTCCACTTT.

The J gene is TRBJ1-4, the V gene TRBV28, with 10 bases that match TRBD1. Germline CDR1 MDHEN, CDR2 SYDVKM. CDR3 size: 16 residues. With V trimmed by 4 bases and J by 6 bases, 8 bases remained unmatched. The CDR3 bases are TGTGCCAGCAGTTGGGGACAGGGGCCACAGTATGAAAAACTGTTTTTT. Its translation is CASSWGQGPQYEKLFF. Using reference TRBV28 and TRBJ1-4 for the parts outside the CDR3, the full variable domain is DVKVTQSSRYLVKRTGEKVFLECVQDMDHENMFWYRQDPGLGLRLIYFSYDVKMKEKGDIPEGYSVSREKKERFSLILESASTNQTSMYLCASSWGQGPQYEKLFFGSGTQLSVL.

This chain links TRBV11-2 with TRBJ1-3; maybe TRBD1 (6 bases). Germline assignment: CDR1 SGHAT and CDR2 FQNNGV. There are 13 residues in the CDR3. The V gene lost 2 bases and the J gene lost 15 bases, with 17 bases spanning the gap. The CDR3: CASSLTGQTIPYF. Written as DNA, the CDR3 is TGTGCCAGCAGCTTAACCGGACAGACTATTCCATATTTT. Supplemented by reference TRBV11-2 and TRBJ1-3, the full variable domain reads EAGVAQSPRYKIIEKRQSVAFWCNPISGHATLYWYQQILGQGPKLLIQFQNNGVVDDSQLPKDRFSAERLKGVDSTLKIQPAKLEDSAVYLCASSLTGQTIPYFGEGSWLTVV.

This chain links TRBV19 with TRBJ1-5; D is unresolved. The ends were cut back, 4 bases at V and 1 base at J, with 14 bases in the middle. The CDR3 runs 16 residues. Per germline, CDR1 LNHDA and CDR2 SQIVND (reference sequence). CDR3 nucleotides: TGTGCCAGTAGTAGTTTGGCCTCGCGGAGCAATCAGCCCCAGCATTTT. This sequence encodes CASSSLASRSNQPQHF. Drawing the rest from reference TRBV19 and TRBJ1-5, the complete variable domain is DGGITQSPKYLFRKEGQNVTLSCEQNLNHDAMYWYRQDPGQGLRLIYYSQIVNDFQKGDIAEGYSVSREKKESFPLTVTSAQKNPTAFYLCASSSLASRSNQPQHFGDGTRLSIL.

About this clone itself: Other nucleotide sequences from this sample produce the same CDR3. The chain is built from TRBV28 and TRBJ1-2, with 7 positions matching TRBD1. This CDR3 spans 14 amino acids. Trimming at V came to 6 bases and at J to 1 base, leaving 5 bases not matched to a gene. Germline CDR1 is MDHEN and CDR2 is SYDVKM. The CDR3 DNA sequence: TGTGCCAGCAGACGGACAGGAGTTAACTATGGCTACACCTTC. Translating it yields CASRRTGVNYGYTF.

The chain links TRBV6-2 or TRBV6-3 to TRBJ2-3, with 11 bases matching TRBD2. Germline V lookup: CDR1 MNHEY, CDR2 SVGEGT. CDR3 length: 15 amino acids. J was trimmed by 14 bases and V by 4 bases; bases with no gene match: 14. The CDR3 region is CASSSHPRLAGTGYF. The CDR3 DNA reads as TGTGCCAGCAGTTCCCACCCGAGACTAGCGGGAACGGGGTATTTT.

The genes are TRBV7-2 and TRBJ2-3, with 12 bases matching TRBD2. Trimming removed 4 bases from V and 6 bases from J; junction bases left unmatched: 5. The germline CDR1 and CDR2 sequences are SGHTA and FQGNSA. The CDR3 length is 15 residues. CDR3 coding DNA: TGTGCCAGCAGCTCGGGACTAGCGGGTATCGATACGCAGTATTTT. It codes for CASSSGLAGIDTQYF.

The table lists this clone with a few counts. The chain has TRBV12-3 or TRBV12-4 and TRBJ1-1; D not resolved. Trimming removed 6 bases at V and 7 bases at J, with 9 bases between. CDR3 size: 11 residues. The CDR3 nucleotides are TGTGCCAGCAGCCCCGACATTGAAGCTTTCTTT. The encoded protein is CASSPDIEAFF.

The rearrangement links TRBV7-2 to TRBJ2-1, with 9 bases fitting TRBD1. The V segment lost 5 bases and the J segment 4 bases; nucleotides outside the gene matches: 6. Germline loops: CDR1 SGHTA, CDR2 FQGNSA. The length of the CDR3 is 15 residues. The DNA for the CDR3 is TGTGCCAGCAGCCCCACAGGGGGCTATTACAATGAGCAGTTCTTC. Residues: CASSPTGGYYNEQFF.

This clone is a singleton in its sample. The rearrangement uses TRBV28 and TRBJ1-5, with no clear D. Trimming removed 3 bases at V and 7 bases at J, with 16 bases between. This CDR3 is 15 amino acids long. Germline lookup yields CDR1 MDHEN and CDR2 SYDVKM. The CDR3 sequence: CASSFGRGVGQPQHF. The CDR3, as DNA: TGTGCCAGCAGTTTCGGACGGGGAGTCGGACAGCCCCAGCATTTT.

This chain connects TRBV28 to TRBJ2-7; D unclear. The CDR3 is 16 amino acids. Deletions cut 5 bases from V and 7 bases from J, with 24 bases between. CDR1 and CDR2 (germline): MDHEN, SYDVKM. CDR3 nucleotides: TGTGCCAGCAGTCGTAGACAAGCCTCTCTACGATGGGAGCAGTACTTC. As protein: CASSRRQASLRWEQYF.

This clone was detected a few times. This sequence joins TRBV19 and TRBJ1-3; D possibly corresponds to TRBD1 (6 bases). Germline-derived CDR1 and CDR2 are LNHDA and SQIVND (reference sequence). Trimming pared 2 bases from V and 4 bases from J, leaving 12 bases between. The CDR3 length is 15 residues. The CDR3 here is CASSIQGRGGNTIYF. The CDR3 nucleotides are TGTGCCAGTAGTATACAGGGGAGAGGAGGAAACACCATATATTTT.

This rearrangement joins TRBV7-2 to TRBJ1-4; no firm D call. V lost 2 bases and J lost 1, with 5 bases in between. This CDR3 is built from 14 residues. CDR1 is SGHTA, CDR2 FQGNSA, per germline. CDR3 in amino acids: CASSLSRTNEKLFF. In DNA, the CDR3 is TGTGCCAGCAGCTTAAGTAGAACTAATGAAAAACTGTTTTTT.

This clone was picked up a small number of times. The CDR3 nucleotides read TGTGCCAGCAAGGGAGGTTCTGGCAATCAGCCCCAGCATTTT. It specifies CASKGGSGNQPQHF. V is TRBV27 and J is TRBJ1-5; D not resolved. Trimming pared 7 bases from V and 2 bases from J, leaving 12 bases between. Germline V CDR1 and CDR2: MNHEY, SMNVEV (reference sequence). This CDR3 spans 14 amino acids.

This chain joins TRBV27 and TRBJ1-3; 8 nucleotides align to TRBD1. Looked up from germline, CDR1 is MNHEY and CDR2 is SMNVEV (reference sequence). The V gene end was trimmed by 5 bases and the J gene end by 4 bases; junction bases not matched to a gene: 13. This CDR3 has 17 amino acids. The CDR3 nucleotides read TGTGCCAGCAGTCAAGCGGGGCAGGGGGCGAGCGGAAACACCATATATTTT. It translates to CASSQAGQGASGNTIYF.

The chain joins TRBV5-4 to TRBJ2-4; 7 nucleotides line up with TRBD1. This CDR3 is built from 15 residues. The germline V gene has CDR1 SGHNT and CDR2 YYREEE (reference sequence). The junction had 2 bases not matched to a gene; V was cut back by 1 base and J by 1 base. CDR3 coding DNA: TGTGCCAGCAGCTTGAAGACAGGGGCCAAAAACATTCAGTACTTC. It yields the protein CASSLKTGAKNIQYF.